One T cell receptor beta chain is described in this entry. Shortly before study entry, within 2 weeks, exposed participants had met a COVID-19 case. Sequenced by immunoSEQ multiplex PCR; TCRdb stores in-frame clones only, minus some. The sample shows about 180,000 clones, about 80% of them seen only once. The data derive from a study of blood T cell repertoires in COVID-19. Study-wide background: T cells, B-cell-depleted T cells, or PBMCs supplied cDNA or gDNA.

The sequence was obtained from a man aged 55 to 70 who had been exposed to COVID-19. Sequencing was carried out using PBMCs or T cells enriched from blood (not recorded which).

CDR3 DNA sequence: TGTGCCTGGAGCCCCGGGGGAGGTGAGCAGTTCTTC. It specifies CAWSPGGGEQFF. The chain employs TRBV30 and TRBJ2-1, with D tentatively TRBD2 (6 bases). The CDR3 length is 12 residues. V lost 3 bases to trimming and J lost 9 bases, with 12 bases between them. Germline V gene data show CDR1 as GTSNPN and CDR2 as SVGIG (reference sequence).